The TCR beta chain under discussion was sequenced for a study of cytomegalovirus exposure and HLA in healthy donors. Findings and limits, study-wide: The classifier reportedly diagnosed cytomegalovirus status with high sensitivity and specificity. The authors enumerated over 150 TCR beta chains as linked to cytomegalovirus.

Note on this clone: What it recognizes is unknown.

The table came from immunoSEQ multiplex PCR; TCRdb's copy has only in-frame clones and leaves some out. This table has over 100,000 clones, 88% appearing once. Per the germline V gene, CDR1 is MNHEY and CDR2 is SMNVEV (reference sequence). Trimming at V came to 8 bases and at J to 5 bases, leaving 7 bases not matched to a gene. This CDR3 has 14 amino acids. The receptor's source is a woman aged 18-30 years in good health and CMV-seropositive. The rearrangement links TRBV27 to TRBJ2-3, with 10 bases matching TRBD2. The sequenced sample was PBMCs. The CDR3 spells CASRHSGGRDTQYF. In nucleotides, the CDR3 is TGTGCCAGCCGTCATAGCGGGGGGCGAGATACGCAGTATTTT.